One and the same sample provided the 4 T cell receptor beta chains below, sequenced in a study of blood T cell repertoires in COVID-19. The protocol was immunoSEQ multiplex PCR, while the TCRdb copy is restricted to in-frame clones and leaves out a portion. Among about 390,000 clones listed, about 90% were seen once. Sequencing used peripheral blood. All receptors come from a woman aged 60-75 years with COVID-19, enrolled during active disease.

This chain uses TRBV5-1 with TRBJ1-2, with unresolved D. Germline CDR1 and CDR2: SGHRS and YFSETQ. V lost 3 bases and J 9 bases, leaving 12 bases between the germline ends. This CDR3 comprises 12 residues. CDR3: CASSYEALRYTF. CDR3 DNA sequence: TGCGCCAGCAGCTATGAGGCCCTTCGCTACACCTTC. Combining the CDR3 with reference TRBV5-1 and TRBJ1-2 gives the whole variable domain KAGVTQTPRYLIKTRGQQVTLSCSPISGHRSVSWYQQTPGQGLQFLFEYFSETQRNKGNFPGRFSGRQFSNSRSEMNVSTLELGDSALYLCASSYEALRYTFGSGTRLTVV.

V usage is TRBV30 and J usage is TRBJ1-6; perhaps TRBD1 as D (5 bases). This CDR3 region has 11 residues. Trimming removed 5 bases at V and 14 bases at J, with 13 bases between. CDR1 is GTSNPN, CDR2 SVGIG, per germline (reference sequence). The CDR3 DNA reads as TGTGCCTGGGGGACGACTCTCTCCCTCCACTTT. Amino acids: CAWGTTLSLHF.

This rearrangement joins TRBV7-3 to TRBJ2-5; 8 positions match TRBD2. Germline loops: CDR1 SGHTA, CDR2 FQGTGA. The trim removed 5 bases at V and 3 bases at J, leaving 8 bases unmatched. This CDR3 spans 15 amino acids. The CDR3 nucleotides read TGTGCCAGCAGCCCCGGGGGGGGGACTAAAGAGACCCAGTACTTC. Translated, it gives CASSPGGGTKETQYF.

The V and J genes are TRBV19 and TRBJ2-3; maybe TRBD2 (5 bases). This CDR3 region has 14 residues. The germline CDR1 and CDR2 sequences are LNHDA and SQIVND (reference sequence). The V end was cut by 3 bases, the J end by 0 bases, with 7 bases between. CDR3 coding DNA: TGTGCCAGTAGTATGGAGCGGAGCACAGATACGCAGTATTTT. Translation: CASSMERSTDTQYF.